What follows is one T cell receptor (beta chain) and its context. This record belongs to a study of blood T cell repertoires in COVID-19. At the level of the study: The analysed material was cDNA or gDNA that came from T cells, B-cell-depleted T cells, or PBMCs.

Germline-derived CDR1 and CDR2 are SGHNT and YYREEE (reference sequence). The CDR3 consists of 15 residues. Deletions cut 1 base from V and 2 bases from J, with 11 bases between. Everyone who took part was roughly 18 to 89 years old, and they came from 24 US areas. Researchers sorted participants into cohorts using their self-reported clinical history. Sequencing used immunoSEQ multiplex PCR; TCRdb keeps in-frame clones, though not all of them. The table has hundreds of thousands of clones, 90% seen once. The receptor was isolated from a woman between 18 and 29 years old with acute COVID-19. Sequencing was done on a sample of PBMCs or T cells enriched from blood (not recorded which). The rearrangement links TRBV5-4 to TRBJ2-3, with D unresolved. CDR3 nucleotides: TGTGCCAGCAGCTTGAAGGCGGAGAACACAGATACGCAGTATTTT. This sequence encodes CASSLKAENTDTQYF.